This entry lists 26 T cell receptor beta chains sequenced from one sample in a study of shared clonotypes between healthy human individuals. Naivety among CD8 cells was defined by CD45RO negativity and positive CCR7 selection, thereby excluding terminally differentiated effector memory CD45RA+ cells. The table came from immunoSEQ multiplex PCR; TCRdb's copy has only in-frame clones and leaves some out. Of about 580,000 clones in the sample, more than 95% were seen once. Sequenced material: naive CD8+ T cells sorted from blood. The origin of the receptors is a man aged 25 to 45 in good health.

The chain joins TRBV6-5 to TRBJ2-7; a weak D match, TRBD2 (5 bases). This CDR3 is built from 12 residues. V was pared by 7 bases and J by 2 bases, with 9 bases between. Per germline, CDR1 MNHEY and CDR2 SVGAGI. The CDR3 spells CASKSGAYEQYF. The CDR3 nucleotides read TGTGCCAGCAAGAGCGGAGCCTACGAGCAGTACTTC.

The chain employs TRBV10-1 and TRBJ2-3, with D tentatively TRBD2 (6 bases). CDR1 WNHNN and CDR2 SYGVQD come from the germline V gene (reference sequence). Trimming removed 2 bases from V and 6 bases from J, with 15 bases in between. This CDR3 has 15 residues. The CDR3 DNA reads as TGCGCCAGCAGTGAGACTATCTCGGGGGTTGATACGCAGTATTTT. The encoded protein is CASSETISGVDTQYF.

The CDR3 nucleotides are TGTGCCAGCAGCCCCTGGGGGGACGCGGATCTGGCCAATCAGCCCCAGCATTTT. Its protein product is CASSPWGDADLANQPQHF. The chain couples TRBV7-8 to TRBJ1-5; maybe TRBD1 (5 bases). CDR3 length: 18 amino acids. Trimming shortened V by 5 bases and J by 3 bases, and 23 bases separated the two germline ends. Germline V CDR1 and CDR2: SGHVS, FQNEAQ.

The CDR3 region has the DNA TGTGCCAGCAGCTACGGTGTCAACACTGAAGCTTTCTTT. It specifies CASSYGVNTEAFF. V is TRBV11-3 and J is TRBJ1-1; no clear D. The CDR3 totals 13 residues. Germline CDR1 reads SGHNT; CDR2 reads YENEEA. Trimming removed 4 bases at V and 2 bases at J, with 8 bases between.

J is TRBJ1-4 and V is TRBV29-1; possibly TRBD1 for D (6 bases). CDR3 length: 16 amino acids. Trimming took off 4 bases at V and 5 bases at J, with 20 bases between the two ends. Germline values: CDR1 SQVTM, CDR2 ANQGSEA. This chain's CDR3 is CSVVIAEGQLNEKLFF. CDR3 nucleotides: TGCAGCGTTGTTATAGCCGAGGGACAACTAAATGAAAAACTGTTTTTT.

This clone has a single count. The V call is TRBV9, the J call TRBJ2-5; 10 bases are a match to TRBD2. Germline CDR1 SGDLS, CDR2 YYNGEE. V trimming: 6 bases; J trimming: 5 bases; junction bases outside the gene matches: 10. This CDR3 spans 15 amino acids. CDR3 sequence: CASTGSGRASETQYF. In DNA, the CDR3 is TGTGCCAGCACGGGGAGCGGGAGGGCCTCTGAGACCCAGTACTTC.

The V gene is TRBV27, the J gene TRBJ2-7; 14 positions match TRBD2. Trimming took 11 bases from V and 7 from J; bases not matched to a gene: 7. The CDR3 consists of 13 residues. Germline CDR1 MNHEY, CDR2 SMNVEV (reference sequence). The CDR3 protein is CAAGLAGEYEQYF. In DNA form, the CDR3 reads TGTGCCGCGGGACTAGCGGGAGAGTATGAGCAGTACTTC.

The DNA for the CDR3 is TGTGCCAGCAGCGAGTCCGACAGGGTCTACGAGCAGTACTTC. This codes for CASSESDRVYEQYF. This chain connects TRBV11-2 to TRBJ2-7; TRBD1 matches 7 bases. The CDR3 has 14 amino acids. V shed 5 bases, J shed 3 bases, and the junction held 7 bases outside the gene matches. Germline CDR1 reads SGHAT; CDR2 reads FQNNGV. Full variable domain (outside the CDR3, taken from reference TRBV11-2 and TRBJ2-7): EAGVAQSPRYKIIEKRQSVAFWCNPISGHATLYWYQQILGQGPKLLIQFQNNGVVDDSQLPKDRFSAERLKGVDSTLKIQPAKLEDSAVYLCASSESDRVYEQYFGPGTRLTVT.

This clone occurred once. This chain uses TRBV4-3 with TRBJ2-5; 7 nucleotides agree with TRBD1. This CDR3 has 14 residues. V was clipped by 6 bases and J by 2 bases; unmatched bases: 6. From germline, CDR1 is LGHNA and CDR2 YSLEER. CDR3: CASSRQGRQETQYF. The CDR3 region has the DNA TGCGCCAGCAGTCGACAGGGCCGGCAAGAGACCCAGTACTTC.

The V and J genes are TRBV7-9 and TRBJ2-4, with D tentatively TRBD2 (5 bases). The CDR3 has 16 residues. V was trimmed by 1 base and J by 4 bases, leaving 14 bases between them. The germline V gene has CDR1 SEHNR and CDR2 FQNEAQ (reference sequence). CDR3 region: CASSLEPGSRKNIQYF. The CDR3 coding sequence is TGTGCCAGCAGCTTAGAACCGGGGAGTCGGAAAAACATTCAGTACTTC.

The CDR3 spells CASSSDEERVYNEQFF. Here the CDR3 DNA reads TGTGCCAGCAGCTCCGACGAAGAGCGGGTCTACAATGAGCAGTTCTTC. The chain employs TRBV13 and TRBJ2-1; D possibly corresponds to TRBD2 (6 bases). The CDR3 spans 16 residues. Germline V lookup: CDR1 PRHDT, CDR2 FYEKMQ (reference sequence). Trimming took 4 bases from V and 3 from J, leaving 16 bases between them.

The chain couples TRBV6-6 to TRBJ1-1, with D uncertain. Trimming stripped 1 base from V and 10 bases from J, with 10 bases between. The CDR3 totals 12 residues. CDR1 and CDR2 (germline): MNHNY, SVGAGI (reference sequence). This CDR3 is CASSYFWVGAFF. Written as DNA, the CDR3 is TGTGCCAGCAGTTACTTTTGGGTAGGAGCTTTCTTT.

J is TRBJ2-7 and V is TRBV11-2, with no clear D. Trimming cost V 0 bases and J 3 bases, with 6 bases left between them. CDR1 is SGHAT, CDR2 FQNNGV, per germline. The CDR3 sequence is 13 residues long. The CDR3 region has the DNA TGTGCCAGCAGCTTAGATTCGGGCTACGAGCAGTACTTC. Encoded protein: CASSLDSGYEQYF.

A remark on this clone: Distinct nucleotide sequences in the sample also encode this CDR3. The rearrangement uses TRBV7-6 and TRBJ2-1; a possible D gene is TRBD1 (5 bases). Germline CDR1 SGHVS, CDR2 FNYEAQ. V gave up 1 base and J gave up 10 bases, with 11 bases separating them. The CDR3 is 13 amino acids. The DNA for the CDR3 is TGTGCCAGCAGCTTAGGGGGCGGTGGGGAGCAGTTCTTC. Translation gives CASSLGGGGEQFF.

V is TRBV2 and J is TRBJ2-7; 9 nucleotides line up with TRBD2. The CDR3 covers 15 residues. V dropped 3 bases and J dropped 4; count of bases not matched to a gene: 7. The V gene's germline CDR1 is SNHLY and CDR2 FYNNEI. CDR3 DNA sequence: TGTGCCAGCAGTGAGGCTAGCGGGGACCCTTACGAGCAGTACTTC. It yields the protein CASSEASGDPYEQYF.

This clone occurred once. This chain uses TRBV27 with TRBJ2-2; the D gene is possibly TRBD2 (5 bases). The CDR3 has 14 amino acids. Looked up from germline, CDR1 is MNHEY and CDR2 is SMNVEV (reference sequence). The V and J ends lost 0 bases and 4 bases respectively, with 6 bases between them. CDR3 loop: CASSLSRVTGELFF. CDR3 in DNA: TGTGCCAGCAGTTTATCGAGGGTCACCGGGGAGCTGTTTTTT.

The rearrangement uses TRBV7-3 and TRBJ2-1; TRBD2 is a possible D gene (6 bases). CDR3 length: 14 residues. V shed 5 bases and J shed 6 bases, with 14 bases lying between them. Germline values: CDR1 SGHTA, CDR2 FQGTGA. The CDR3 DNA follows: TGTGCCAGCAGCCCGTTCGGGGAGGTCAATGAGCAGTTCTTC. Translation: CASSPFGEVNEQFF.

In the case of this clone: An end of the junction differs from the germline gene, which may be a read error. This CDR3 reads CASSYWGENAGELFF. Written as DNA, the CDR3 is TGTGCCAGCAGTTACTGGGGGGAGAACGCCGGGGAGCTGTTTTTT. The genes are TRBV6-5 and TRBJ2-2; tentative D call: TRBD2 (6 bases). The CDR3 contains 15 residues. The germline V gene has CDR1 MNHEY and CDR2 SVGAGI.

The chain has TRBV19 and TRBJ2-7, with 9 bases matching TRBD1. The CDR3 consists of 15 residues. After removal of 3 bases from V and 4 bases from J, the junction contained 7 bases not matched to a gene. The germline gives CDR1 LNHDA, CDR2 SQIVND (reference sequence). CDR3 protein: CASSIWTGARYEQYF. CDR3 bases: TGTGCCAGTAGTATTTGGACAGGGGCTCGATACGAGCAGTACTTC.

The CDR3 loop reads CASSSTPSGIKETQYF. The CDR3 DNA reads TGTGCCAGCAGCTCTACTCCTAGCGGGATTAAAGAGACCCAGTACTTC. The chain joins TRBV7-8 to TRBJ2-5; 9 positions match TRBD2. The CDR3 totals 16 residues. CDR1 is SGHVS and CDR2 is FQNEAQ in the germline V gene. J was trimmed by 3 bases and V by 4 bases; bases with no gene match: 9.

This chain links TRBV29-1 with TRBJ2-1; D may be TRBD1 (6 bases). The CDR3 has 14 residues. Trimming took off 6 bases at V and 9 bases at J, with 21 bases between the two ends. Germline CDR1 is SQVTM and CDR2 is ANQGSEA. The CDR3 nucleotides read TGCAGCGTAAAGGGGGACGCCGGCCGACGTGAGCAGTTCTTC. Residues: CSVKGDAGRREQFF.

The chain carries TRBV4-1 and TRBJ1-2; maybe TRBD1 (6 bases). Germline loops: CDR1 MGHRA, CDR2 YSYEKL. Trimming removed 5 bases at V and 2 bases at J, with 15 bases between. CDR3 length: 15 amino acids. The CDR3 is CASSIPYRENYGYTF. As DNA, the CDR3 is TGCGCCAGCAGCATACCTTACAGGGAGAACTATGGCTACACCTTC.

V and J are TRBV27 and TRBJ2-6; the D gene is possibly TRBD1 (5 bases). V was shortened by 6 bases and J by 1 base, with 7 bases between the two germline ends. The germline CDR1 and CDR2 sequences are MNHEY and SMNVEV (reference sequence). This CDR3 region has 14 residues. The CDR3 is CASRGPSGANVLTF. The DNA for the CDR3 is TGTGCCAGCAGGGGGCCATCTGGGGCCAACGTCCTGACTTTC.

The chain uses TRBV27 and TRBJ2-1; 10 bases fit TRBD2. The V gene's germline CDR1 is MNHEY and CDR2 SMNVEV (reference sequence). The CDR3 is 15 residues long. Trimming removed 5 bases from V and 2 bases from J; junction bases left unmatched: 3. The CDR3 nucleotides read TGTGCCAGCAGTGCTAGCGGGAGCCCCTACAATGAGCAGTTCTTC. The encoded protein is CASSASGSPYNEQFF.

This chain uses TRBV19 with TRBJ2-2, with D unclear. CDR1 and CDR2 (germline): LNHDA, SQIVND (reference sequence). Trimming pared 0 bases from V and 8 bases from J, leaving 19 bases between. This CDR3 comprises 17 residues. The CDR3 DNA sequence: TGTGCCAGTAGTATAGACAGGACCGTTGATAGGTTGGGGGAGCTGTTTTTT. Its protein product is CASSIDRTVDRLGELFF.

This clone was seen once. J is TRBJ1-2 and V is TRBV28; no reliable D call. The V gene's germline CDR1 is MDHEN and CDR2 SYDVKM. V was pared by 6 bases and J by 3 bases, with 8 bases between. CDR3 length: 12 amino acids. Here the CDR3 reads CASRTADYGYTF. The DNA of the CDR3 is TGTGCCAGCAGGACGGCGGACTATGGCTACACCTTC.